The source of this T cell receptor (beta chain) is a study of T-cell memory formation after mild COVID-19 (dated by TCRdb to about 2021). Study-wide context: TCR sequence clusters from the two donors were largely donor specific. In a couple of donors, T-cell clones that expanded and contracted after mild COVID-19 were tracked by sequencing TCRalpha and TCRbeta repertoires over time. Two young, previously healthy adult volunteers made up the cohort, one male and one female.

This clonotype was detected a few times. No cognate antigen has been identified for it. No clone much larger than this one lies a single base away; base qualities are absent. Ficoll-Paque density gradient centrifugation was the method used to isolate PBMCs. Sequencer: Illumina NovaSeq 6000. Using 5'RACE with constant-segment primers, TCRalpha and TCRbeta cDNA libraries were constructed, with sample barcodes and unique molecular identifiers added in the process. Trizol reagent was used to extract RNA from every sample. Amplification of the libraries took two PCR steps, and the second step added a second sample barcode plus Illumina TruSeq adapters. Libraries were sequenced on an Illumina NovaSeq with 2 x 150 bp paired-end reads. The authors' pipeline ran thus. Demultiplexing of reads and collapsing into UMI-guided consensus sequences were performed with migec v1.2.7. With mixcr v2.1.11, UMI consensuses were aligned to TRA and TRB V and J templates and assembled into clonotypes. Expanded or contracted clonotypes were those called significant by both edgeR and NoisET, with noise models trained on biological replicates. For edgeR calls, the thresholds were a false discovery rate-adjusted p below 0.01 and a log2 fold-change of 1. PCA with hierarchical clustering of max-normalized trajectories of the 1000 most abundant clonotypes was used as exploratory dynamics analysis. The CD4 or CD8 phenotype of responding clones was assigned using the separately sequenced CD4+ and CD8+ repertoires. In-frame beta chains were kept once TCRdb had trimmed the public reads at Q25 with fastp and called clones with MiXCR. For every CDR3 protein sequence, its rows merge into one entry that carries the most common genes and DNA. Here the V and J calls rest on TCRdb's processing, not on the authors' analysis. The sample records roughly 180,000 distinct CDR3 sequences, 11% of which are singletons. Less than 4% of the sample is held by the ten biggest clonotypes.

What the work shows at the level of the full study, not this receptor alone: Some responding clones were found in pre-infection memory, which suggests that pre-existing cross-reactive memory T cells took part in the SARS-CoV-2 response. Contracting CD4+ clones turned up mainly in the CM and EM memory subsets, whereas EMRA was where CD8+ clones were enriched. SARS-CoV-2 specificity of the second-wave clones peaking on day 37 was not confirmed. Clones contracting from day 15 to 85 had balanced CD4/CD8 phenotypes, while a second wave expanding from day 15 to 37 was biased towards CD4+. The study included only a couple of mild cases, and larger cohorts that include severe cases with pre-infection samples were judged to be necessary.

Taken from the germline V gene, the CDR1 and CDR2 loops are SGHRS and YFSETQ. The V end gives up 5 bases and the J end 0 bases, leaving 5 bases in the junction not matched to a gene. The CDR3 contains 15 residues, cysteine and phenylalanine counted. This entry keeps only the CDR3 DNA: 45 bases, framed from base 1. The V gene is TRBV5-1 and the J gene is TRBJ2-3, and TRBD2 matches 8 of the central bases. This sequence originates from a man in his late teens or twenties who had mild COVID-19 (a few samples of this study predate the infection). The sample titles of this study are shuffled in the database, so cell type and time point are left out; the donor was told from shared clones. Sequencing input: PBMCs or a T cell subset sorted from them (not recorded which). The CDR3 region: CASSYAGGSTDTQYF. The bases read TGCGCCAGCAGTTATGCGGGGGGCAGCACAGATACGCAGTATTTT.